This T cell receptor beta chain was observed in a study of technical replicates of blood from a few donors. The germline CDR1 and CDR2 sequences are MNHNY and SVGAGI (reference sequence). The V gene end was trimmed by 6 bases and the J gene end by 4 bases; junction bases not matched to a gene: 2. This CDR3 has 12 residues. TCRdb's table, derived via immunoSEQ multiplex PCR, lists solely in-frame clones and lacks some. The top ten clones hold about 0.35% of a sample with 80,000 to 100,000 clones, around 96% of them seen once. Sequences were obtained from T cells isolated from PBMCs. The receptor was isolated from a human donor in good health. The gene calls are TRBV6-6 and TRBJ2-7, with 8 nucleotides matching TRBD2. CDR3 region: CASSGRGYEQYF. CDR3 in DNA: TGTGCCAGCAGCGGGAGGGGATACGAGCAGTACTTC.